The 5 T cell receptor beta chains reported below all come from one sample, sequenced in a study of blood T cell repertoires in COVID-19. Some clones are missing from TCRdb's copy, which holds only in-frame ones; the method was immunoSEQ multiplex PCR. The sample lists under 300,000 clones; 60% to 75% were seen once. Material for sequencing was peripheral blood. These TCRs come from an elderly woman with acute or convalescent COVID-19.

This clone was counted between two and nine times. The CDR3 region is CASRPVGRLGDTQYF. Here the CDR3 DNA reads TGTGCCAGCAGGCCCGTCGGGAGATTGGGAGATACGCAGTATTTT. V is TRBV7-2 and J is TRBJ2-3, with D possibly TRBD2 on 6 matching bases. V was trimmed by 6 bases and J by 5 bases, leaving 18 bases between them. CDR3 size: 15 residues. Germline V lookup: CDR1 SGHTA, CDR2 FQGNSA.

The chain combines TRBV6-5 with TRBJ1-6; 8 bases agree with TRBD1. Germline CDR1 and CDR2: MNHEY and SVGAGI. Germline trimming cut 8 bases from V and 6 bases from J; bases unmatched to any gene: 3. The CDR3 extends over 13 amino acids. CDR3 residues: CASRDRPNSPLHF. Written as DNA, the CDR3 is TGTGCCAGCCGGGACAGGCCTAATTCACCCCTCCACTTT.

The V gene is TRBV30, the J gene TRBJ1-5; 8 bases align to TRBD1. The trim removed 3 bases at V and 2 bases at J, leaving 6 bases unmatched. This CDR3 spans 15 amino acids. Germline CDR1 GTSNPN, CDR2 SVGIG (reference sequence). The CDR3 nucleotides read TGTGCCTGGAGGGCAGGACAGGGTGGCAATCAGCCCCAGCATTTT. Amino acid sequence: CAWRAGQGGNQPQHF.

The chain recombines TRBV7-2 with TRBJ1-2; 9 nucleotides align to TRBD1. Unmatched junction bases numbered 11, after V lost 5 bases and J lost 7 bases. This CDR3 is built from 15 residues. Germline assignment: CDR1 SGHTA and CDR2 FQGNSA. The chain's CDR3 is CASSPYPGQGIGYTF. CDR3 nucleotides: TGTGCCAGCAGCCCCTATCCGGGACAGGGTATTGGCTACACCTTC.

This clone was observed a handful of times. The chain links TRBV29-1 to TRBJ1-1, with 10 bases matching TRBD1. The length of the CDR3 is 14 residues. V shed 5 bases and J 4 bases; nucleotides not matched to a gene: 7. Germline assignment: CDR1 SQVTM and CDR2 ANQGSEA. For the CDR3, the DNA is TGCAGCGTTTCTGTGGGACAGGGGTTCACTGAAGCTTTCTTT. It translates to CSVSVGQGFTEAFF.